The 32 T cell receptor beta chains presented below share a single source sample, sequenced in a study of T cell responses to AZD1222 COVID-19 vaccine. TCRdb's copy holds only in-frame clones and misses some; the assay was immunoSEQ multiplex PCR. The top ten hold about 1.3% of the sample, which has about 79,000 clones, approximately 83% seen once. Material: peripheral blood, obtained 28 days after the second AZD1222 dose. All receptors come from an adult who received the AZD1222 COVID-19 vaccine.

The gene calls are TRBV13 and TRBJ2-5, with TRBD1 matching 8 bases. The trim removed 1 base at V and 9 bases at J, leaving 4 bases unmatched. The length of the CDR3 is 13 residues. Germline CDR1 and CDR2: PRHDT and FYEKMQ (reference sequence). CDR3 protein: CASSLDNRGAQYF. CDR3 DNA: TGTGCCAGCAGCTTAGATAACAGGGGGGCCCAGTACTTC. Full variable domain (remainder filled in from reference TRBV13 and TRBJ2-5): AAGVIQSPRHLIKEKRETATLKCYPIPRHDTVYWYQQGPGQDPQFLISFYEKMQSDKGSIPDRFSAQQFSDYHSELNMSSLELGDSALYFCASSLDNRGAQYFGPGTRLLVL.

The rearrangement links TRBV11-3 to TRBJ2-3; no reliable D call. The V and J ends lost 1 base and 0 bases respectively, with 5 bases between them. This CDR3 spans 14 amino acids. Germline CDR1 is SGHNT and CDR2 is YENEEA. CDR3 sequence (DNA): TGTGCCAGCAGCTTAGCCTCTAGCACAGATACGCAGTATTTT. This gives the protein CASSLASSTDTQYF. Full variable domain (missing parts from reference TRBV11-3 and TRBJ2-3): EAGVVQSPRYKIIEKKQPVAFWCNPISGHNTLYWYLQNLGQGPELLIRYENEEAVDDSQLPKDRFSAERLKGVDSTLKIQPAELGDSAVYLCASSLASSTDTQYFGPGTRLTVL.

The rearrangement links TRBV29-1 to TRBJ2-5; no clear D gene. The germline V gene has CDR1 SQVTM and CDR2 ANQGSEA. This CDR3 region has 10 residues. The V gene lost 0 bases and the J gene lost 7 bases, with 3 bases spanning the gap. The CDR3 region has the DNA TGCAGCGTTGAAGATTTGACCCAGTACTTC. It yields the protein CSVEDLTQYF.

The chain uses TRBV29-1 and TRBJ2-2; the D call may be TRBD1 or TRBD2 (5 bases each). Germline V gene data show CDR1 as SQVTM and CDR2 as ANQGSEA. The V and J ends lost 5 bases and 1 base respectively, with 11 bases between them. The CDR3 consists of 14 residues. In nucleotides, the CDR3 is TGCAGCGTTATCGGGGCTTGGAACACCGGGGAGCTGTTTTTT. Its protein is CSVIGAWNTGELFF.

The chain recombines TRBV11-1 with TRBJ1-2; 11 bases align to TRBD1. The CDR3 contains 14 residues. The J segment lost 8 bases and the V segment lost 4 bases, leaving 6 bases of the junction unmatched. Per the germline V gene, CDR1 is SGHAT and CDR2 is FQDESV (reference sequence). The CDR3 nucleotides read TGTGCCAGCAGCTCTGGACAGGGGGCGTTGGGCTACACCTTC. Its translation: CASSSGQGALGYTF.

The chain has TRBV4-1 and TRBJ1-3, with D possibly matching TRBD1 (6 bases). V was clipped by 0 bases and J by 3 bases, with 9 bases between them. CDR3 length: 15 residues. Germline-derived CDR1 and CDR2 are MGHRA and YSYEKL. CDR3 loop: CASSQEGGLGNTIYF. The CDR3 DNA reads as TGCGCCAGCAGCCAAGAAGGGGGGCTTGGAAACACCATATATTTT.

The chain links TRBV11-2 to TRBJ2-7, with a tentative D call TRBD2 (5 bases). In germline, CDR1 is SGHAT, CDR2 FQNNGV. The CDR3 runs 14 residues. Trimming removed 4 bases at V and 2 bases at J, with 12 bases between. The CDR3 nucleotides read TGTGCCAGCAGCTCGGACTGGCGGGCCTACGAGCAGTACTTC. Translating it yields CASSSDWRAYEQYF. The whole variable domain, filled in from reference TRBV11-2 and TRBJ2-7, reads EAGVAQSPRYKIIEKRQSVAFWCNPISGHATLYWYQQILGQGPKLLIQFQNNGVVDDSQLPKDRFSAERLKGVDSTLKIQPAKLEDSAVYLCASSSDWRAYEQYFGPGTRLTVT.

CDR3 nucleotide sequence: TGTGCCAGCAGCCCGACGCGGGGGCCGAATTCACCCCTCCACTTT. It encodes CASSPTRGPNSPLHF. The rearrangement joins TRBV3-1 (or the pseudogene TRBV3-2) to TRBJ1-6; possible D gene TRBD1, 6 bases. The CDR3 has 15 amino acids. Trimming took off 4 bases at V and 7 bases at J, with 14 bases between the two ends. Germline V gene sequence: CDR1 LGHDT, CDR2 YNNKEL (reference sequence).

The J gene is TRBJ2-3, the V gene TRBV28; no definite D call. Germline CDR1 is MDHEN and CDR2 is SYDVKM. V shed 3 bases and J shed 2 bases, with 6 bases lying between them. CDR3 length equals 13 residues. The CDR3 DNA reads TGTGCCAGCAGTTTGGGGAACACAGATACGCAGTATTTT. Its protein is CASSLGNTDTQYF.

The rearrangement joins TRBV5-1 to TRBJ2-1; 12 bases are a match to TRBD2. The V segment lost 4 bases and the J segment 0 bases; nucleotides outside the gene matches: 5. The CDR3 extends over 17 amino acids. Germline V gives CDR1 SGHRS, CDR2 YFSETQ. CDR3 amino acids: CASSIGLAGSSYNEQFF. CDR3 nucleotides: TGCGCCAGCAGCATCGGACTAGCGGGGAGCTCCTACAATGAGCAGTTCTTC.

CDR3 in DNA: TGTGCCATCACCCGGACAGGGTCCACAGATACGCAGTATTTT. Protein product: CAITRTGSTDTQYF. The chain combines TRBV10-3 with TRBJ2-3; TRBD1 matches at 8 bases. V shed 7 bases, J shed 2 bases, and the junction held 5 bases outside the gene matches. CDR3 length: 14 residues. Germline assignment: CDR1 ENHRY and CDR2 SYGVKD.

This chain connects TRBV5-1 to TRBJ1-2; D not resolved. Trimming removed 0 bases at V and 2 bases at J, with 8 bases between. The CDR3 loop spans 14 amino acids. Germline CDR1 SGHRS, CDR2 YFSETQ. The CDR3 spells CASSLVQPNYGYTF. The DNA for the CDR3 is TGCGCCAGCAGCTTGGTCCAGCCGAACTATGGCTACACCTTC.

This clone has a single count. This chain joins TRBV9 and TRBJ2-2, with a tentative D call TRBD2 (5 bases). The CDR3 totals 16 residues. Germline V gene data show CDR1 as SGDLS and CDR2 as YYNGEE. V was cut by 4 bases and J by 3 bases, with 16 bases left in between. The CDR3 DNA follows: TGTGCCAGCAGCCCAAGGGAGCGGCTATACACCGGGGAGCTGTTTTTT. Translating gives CASSPRERLYTGELFF. Full variable domain (rest looked up from reference TRBV9 and TRBJ2-2): DSGVTQTPKHLITATGQRVTLRCSPRSGDLSVYWYQQSLDQGLQFLIQYYNGEERAKGNILERFSAQQFPDLHSELNLSSLELGDSALYFCASSPRERLYTGELFFGEGSRLTVL.

This clone was seen only a few times. The V gene is TRBV7-8, the J gene TRBJ2-5; TRBD1 aligns across 8 bases. The CDR3 sequence is 14 residues long. Looked up from germline, CDR1 is SGHVS and CDR2 is FQNEAQ. The V segment lost 5 bases and the J segment 1 base; nucleotides outside the gene matches: 3. CDR3 sequence reads: CASSRDRGQETQYF. The CDR3 region has the DNA TGTGCCAGCAGCCGAGACAGGGGCCAAGAGACCCAGTACTTC.

Points on this clone: The sample carries other DNA sequences with the same CDR3. The J gene is TRBJ1-4, the V gene TRBV15, with D perhaps TRBD1 (5 bases). V was shortened by 3 bases and J by 5 bases, with 10 bases between the two germline ends. The V gene's germline CDR1 is LNHNV and CDR2 YYDKDF (reference sequence). This CDR3 is 14 amino acids long. CDR3 sequence (DNA): TGTGCCACCAGCAGGGGTCAGGGAAATGAAAAACTGTTTTTT. Amino acids: CATSRGQGNEKLFF.

The J gene is TRBJ2-3, the V gene TRBV7-2; D remains unclear. CDR1 and CDR2 (germline): SGHTA, FQGNSA. CDR3 size: 13 residues. With 5 bases removed from V and 2 bases from J, the gap between germline ends came to 8 bases. In nucleotides, the CDR3 is TGTGCCAGCAGCCAGATGTTCACAGATACGCAGTATTTT. This sequence encodes CASSQMFTDTQYF.

The J gene is TRBJ1-3, the V gene TRBV28; possible D gene TRBD1, 5 bases. Germline-derived CDR1 and CDR2 are MDHEN and SYDVKM. This CDR3 spans 16 amino acids. V gave up 2 bases and J gave up 0 bases, with 11 bases separating them. The DNA for the CDR3 is TGTGCCAGCAGTTTAGGGGGGGGACTCTCTGGAAACACCATATATTTT. It codes for CASSLGGGLSGNTIYF.

The gene calls are TRBV30 and TRBJ2-7; TRBD2 matches at 9 bases. The CDR3 has 14 amino acids. Germline CDR1 GTSNPN, CDR2 SVGIG (reference sequence). J gave up 2 bases and V 1 base, and 3 bases lay outside the gene matches. The CDR3 DNA reads as TGTGCCTGGAGTGGCGGGAGGGCGGCCTACGAGCAGTACTTC. It yields the protein CAWSGGRAAYEQYF.

This chain's CDR3 is CASSTSGAWNEQFF. CDR3 DNA sequence: TGTGCCAGCTCGACTAGCGGGGCTTGGAATGAGCAGTTCTTC. This rearrangement joins TRBV28 to TRBJ2-1; 11 nucleotides align to TRBD2. CDR1 is MDHEN and CDR2 is SYDVKM in the germline V gene. The CDR3 runs to 14 residues. V gave up 8 bases and J gave up 7 bases; unmatched junction bases: 7.

This clone was seen once. This chain links TRBV19 with TRBJ1-2; D is perhaps TRBD1 (5 bases). The ends were cut back, 4 bases at V and 7 bases at J, with 7 bases in the middle. The CDR3 loop spans 11 amino acids. The germline CDR1 and CDR2 sequences are LNHDA and SQIVND (reference sequence). This CDR3 is CASSTGSGYTF. The DNA of the CDR3 is TGTGCCAGTAGTACAGGGAGTGGCTACACCTTC.

The V call is TRBV18, the J call TRBJ1-5; 7 nucleotides align to TRBD1. The germline V gene encodes CDR1 KGHSH and CDR2 LQKENI. The CDR3 is 14 residues long. J gave up 4 bases and V 5 bases, and 5 bases lay outside the gene matches. As DNA, the CDR3 is TGTGCCAGCTCATTTTACAGGGGAAATCAGCCCCAGCATTTT. This sequence encodes CASSFYRGNQPQHF.

CDR3 loop: CASSALTGMNTEAFF. CDR3 nucleotide sequence: TGTGCCAGCAGTGCTTTGACAGGAATGAACACTGAAGCTTTCTTT. The chain employs TRBV2 and TRBJ1-1; weak D call: TRBD1 (6 bases). The CDR3 sequence is 15 residues long. V was trimmed by 4 bases and J by 0 bases, leaving 12 bases between them. Germline values: CDR1 SNHLY, CDR2 FYNNEI.

The V and J genes are TRBV3-1 (or the pseudogene TRBV3-2) and TRBJ1-4; TRBD1 might be the D (5 bases). Germline V CDR1 and CDR2: LGHDT, YNNKEL (reference sequence). With 0 bases removed from V and 7 bases from J, the gap between germline ends came to 12 bases. The CDR3 covers 15 residues. The DNA of the CDR3 is TGTGCCAGCAGCCAAGATTGGCAGGGCGCTGAAAAACTGTTTTTT. Translation: CASSQDWQGAEKLFF.

This rearrangement joins TRBV4-3 to TRBJ1-6; D might be TRBD1 (6 bases). This CDR3 is 12 amino acids long. Germline V lookup: CDR1 LGHNA, CDR2 YSLEER. V lost 3 bases and J 12 bases, leaving 9 bases between the germline ends. This CDR3 reads CASSHGQQPLHF. The CDR3 DNA follows: TGCGCCAGCAGCCATGGACAGCAACCCCTCCACTTT.

Here the CDR3 reads CASSPPSGSGHEQYF. In DNA, the CDR3 is TGTGCCAGCAGTCCCCCTAGCGGGAGTGGCCACGAGCAGTACTTC. The chain combines TRBV28 with TRBJ2-7; the match to TRBD2 covers 10 bases. V dropped 5 bases and J dropped 5; count of bases not matched to a gene: 9. Looked up from germline, CDR1 is MDHEN and CDR2 is SYDVKM. The CDR3 loop spans 15 amino acids.

This clone was seen only once. This rearrangement joins TRBV3-1 (or the pseudogene TRBV3-2) to TRBJ1-4; D is unresolved. Germline V CDR1 and CDR2: LGHDT, YNNKEL (reference sequence). The CDR3 length is 15 residues. Trimming took off 4 bases at V and 2 bases at J, with 11 bases between the two ends. CDR3 nucleotides: TGTGCCAGCAGCCCCTGGGCCCGGACTAATGAAAAACTGTTTTTT. It specifies CASSPWARTNEKLFF.

The chain is built from TRBV28 and TRBJ2-7; D gene uncertain. This CDR3 region has 14 residues. Germline V gives CDR1 MDHEN, CDR2 SYDVKM. The V gene lost 3 bases and the J gene lost 1 base, with 10 bases spanning the gap. CDR3 amino acids: CASSFVLGSYEQYF. CDR3 in DNA: TGTGCCAGCAGTTTTGTCCTGGGATCCTACGAGCAGTACTTC.

V gene TRBV5-1 combines with J gene TRBJ2-2; D is unclear. CDR3 length: 15 amino acids. Trimming pared 2 bases from V and 3 bases from J, leaving 11 bases between. Germline loops: CDR1 SGHRS, CDR2 YFSETQ. The CDR3 coding sequence is TGCGCCAGCAGCTTAGGTGGGATAGACACCGGGGAGCTGTTTTTT. It encodes CASSLGGIDTGELFF.

The J gene is TRBJ2-7, the V gene TRBV25-1; the D call may be TRBD1 or TRBD2 (5 bases each). The CDR3 extends over 13 amino acids. The germline CDR1 and CDR2 sequences are MGHDK and SYGVNS. The V end lost 7 bases, the J end lost 3 bases, and 13 bases lay between the germline ends. The CDR3 reads CASIGVGHYEQYF. The CDR3 nucleotides read TGTGCCAGCATCGGGGTGGGGCACTACGAGCAGTACTTC.

The chain employs TRBV27 and TRBJ1-1, with no clear D. Trimming removed 2 bases at V and 0 bases at J, with 10 bases between. The CDR3 has 15 amino acids. Per germline, CDR1 MNHEY and CDR2 SMNVEV (reference sequence). The chain's CDR3 is CASSLGLGMNTEAFF. The CDR3 DNA reads TGTGCCAGCAGTTTAGGGTTAGGTATGAACACTGAAGCTTTCTTT.

This chain connects TRBV13 to TRBJ2-1; 8 bases map to TRBD2. CDR1 and CDR2 from the germline V gene are PRHDT and FYEKMQ (reference sequence). The V and J ends lost 7 bases and 3 bases, in that order; junction bases with no gene match: 5. The CDR3 extends over 14 amino acids. The CDR3 loop is CASNKAGDYNEQFF. The DNA for the CDR3 is TGTGCCAGCAACAAAGCGGGAGACTACAATGAGCAGTTCTTC. Full variable domain (rest looked up from reference TRBV13 and TRBJ2-1): AAGVIQSPRHLIKEKRETATLKCYPIPRHDTVYWYQQGPGQDPQFLISFYEKMQSDKGSIPDRFSAQQFSDYHSELNMSSLELGDSALYFCASNKAGDYNEQFFGPGTRLTVL.

The chain has TRBV3-1 (or the pseudogene TRBV3-2) and TRBJ2-7, with 12 bases identical to TRBD2. Germline V gene sequence: CDR1 LGHDT, CDR2 YNNKEL (reference sequence). Trimming took 4 bases from V and 2 from J; bases not matched to a gene: 3. The CDR3 consists of 15 residues. CDR3 sequence: CASSRASGGAYEQYF. The CDR3 bases are TGTGCCAGCAGCCGCGCTAGCGGGGGGGCCTACGAGCAGTACTTC.